Presented here are 25 T cell receptor beta chains from one specimen sequenced in a study of blood T cells in healthy people across ages. Through a sample-barcoded 5' primer and a J-beta primer mix, a second PCR was run for roughly 6 to 12 cycles. TCRdb re-derived calls from the 5' RACE reads in MiXCR, one entry per CDR3 protein. The table lists some 930,000 distinct CDR3 sequences, 25% to 35% of them singletons. The same data also contributed to another study, on T cells of mothers and their children.

The sample taken for sequencing was blood. These receptor sequences come from a woman aged 40-49 years in good health.

This clonotype has more than one count but fewer than ten. Compared with germline, one end of the junction differs, possibly owing to a read error. The chain combines TRBV7-3 with TRBJ2-3; TRBD2 matches 8 bases. Germline loops: CDR1 SGHTA, CDR2 FQGTGA. The CDR3 has 15 residues. The CDR3 DNA follows: TGTGCCGGCAGCCCCAGCGGGGGAGGCACAGATACGCAGTATTTT. Translated: CAGSPSGGGTDTQYF.

The sample holds many counts of this clonotype. The V gene is TRBV28, the J gene TRBJ2-5, with 7 bases identical to TRBD2. Trimming cost V 5 bases and J 4 bases; bases outside gene matches: 10. The germline gives CDR1 MDHEN, CDR2 SYDVKM. This CDR3 has 15 residues. The CDR3, as DNA: TGTGCCAGCAGTGGGGGGGACCACCGACGAGAGACCCAGTACTTC. Translation gives CASSGGDHRRETQYF.

In its sample, this clonotype was seen a few times. The chain is built from TRBV20-1 and TRBJ1-5; possible D gene TRBD1, 5 bases. From germline, CDR1 is DFQATT and CDR2 SNEGSKA (reference sequence). The V gene lost 2 bases and the J gene lost 2 bases, with 16 bases spanning the gap. This CDR3 is 16 amino acids long. This chain's CDR3 is CSARQGGFYGNQPQHF. CDR3 coding DNA: TGCAGTGCTAGACAGGGTGGGTTTTATGGCAATCAGCCCCAGCATTTT.

The table lists this clonotype with a few counts. This chain uses TRBV27 with TRBJ2-3; D gene ambiguous. This CDR3 has 14 residues. V dropped 6 bases and J dropped 2 bases, with 12 bases sitting between them. Germline assignment: CDR1 MNHEY and CDR2 SMNVEV (reference sequence). The CDR3 region is CASREVIYTDTQYF. Here the CDR3 DNA reads TGTGCCAGCAGAGAGGTGATCTACACAGATACGCAGTATTTT.

About this clonotype itself: The junction shows a germline mismatch at one end, possibly a read error. The chain uses TRBV5-1 and TRBJ2-4; tentatively, D is TRBD1 (6 bases). The tail of the sequence fits TRBJ2-7 better, so the J call may be wrong. Germline values: CDR1 SGHRS, CDR2 YFSETQ. The CDR3 has 14 amino acids. In DNA, the CDR3 is TGCGCCAGCGGCTTGGCCGGGACACTCTACGAGCAGTACTTC. Amino acid sequence: CASGLAGTLYEQYF.

The rearrangement uses TRBV9 and TRBJ1-1; 7 bases are shared with TRBD1. Germline loops: CDR1 SGDLS, CDR2 YYNGEE. The CDR3 spans 15 residues. Trimming took 3 bases from V and 8 from J; bases not matched to a gene: 13. The CDR3: CASSASGADRQEAFF. The CDR3 nucleotides read TGTGCCAGCAGCGCCTCTGGAGCGGACAGGCAGGAAGCTTTCTTT.

This clonotype came up a few times. A clone one base away is much larger, so this may be a read error. This sequence joins TRBV29-1 and TRBJ2-7; D may be TRBD1 or TRBD2 (5 bases each). The ends were cut back, 0 bases at V and 2 bases at J, with 14 bases in the middle. CDR3 size: 15 residues. Germline assignment: CDR1 SQVTM and CDR2 ANQGSEA. This CDR3 is CSVEEGVGRAYEQYF. In DNA, the CDR3 is TGCAGCGTTGAAGAGGGGGTCGGAAGGGCCTACGAGCAGTACTTC.

This clonotype was detected a few times. This rearrangement joins TRBV5-1 to TRBJ2-1, with 11 bases identical to TRBD1. J lost 1 base, V lost 3 bases, and 9 bases had no gene match. The CDR3 length is 18 residues. Germline CDR1 is SGHRS and CDR2 is YFSETQ. For the CDR3, the DNA is TGCGCCAGCAGCTCAAGGGACAGGGGGAGATGGTCCTACAATGAGCAGTTCTTC. It yields the protein CASSSRDRGRWSYNEQFF.

This clonotype came up many times. This chain uses TRBV12-3 or TRBV12-4 with TRBJ2-3, with D perhaps matching TRBD2 (6 bases). The CDR3 totals 16 residues. The V end lost 6 bases, the J end lost 2 bases, and 18 bases lay between the germline ends. The CDR3 loop reads CASRPGTPSYTDTQYF. CDR3 sequence (DNA): TGTGCCAGCAGACCGGGGACTCCCAGCTACACAGATACGCAGTATTTT.

Regarding this clonotype: Since a much larger clone is just one base distant, this may be a read error. The chain recombines TRBV20-1 with TRBJ2-1, with D possibly matching TRBD2 (6 bases). The CDR3 covers 13 residues. Trimming took off 3 bases at V and 10 bases at J, with 16 bases between the two ends. Germline V lookup: CDR1 DFQATT, CDR2 SNEGSKA (reference sequence). CDR3 bases: TGCAGTGCTAGGCCGGGACTCCCCCTCGAGCAGTTCTTC. As protein: CSARPGLPLEQFF.

This clonotype was recorded many times. V gene TRBV20-1 combines with J gene TRBJ2-1; 14 positions match TRBD2. The V gene's germline CDR1 is DFQATT and CDR2 SNEGSKA (reference sequence). After removal of 2 bases from V and 8 bases from J, the junction contained 5 bases not matched to a gene. The CDR3 sequence is 15 residues long. The CDR3 spells CSARSGLAGGHEQFF. The CDR3 nucleotides read TGCAGTGCTAGAAGTGGACTAGCGGGGGGCCATGAGCAGTTCTTC.

This clonotype was seen ten or more times. The chain employs TRBV27 and TRBJ2-1; 10 nucleotides align to TRBD2. CDR1 is MNHEY, CDR2 SMNVEV, per germline (reference sequence). The CDR3 sequence is 13 residues long. The V gene end was trimmed by 8 bases and the J gene end by 3 bases; junction bases not matched to a gene: 1. The CDR3 sequence: CASSSGGYNEQFF. CDR3 DNA sequence: TGTGCCAGCTCTAGCGGGGGCTACAATGAGCAGTTCTTC.

This clonotype was counted between two and nine times. This sequence joins TRBV19 and TRBJ2-7, with D perhaps matching TRBD1 or TRBD2 (6 bases each). Trimming pared 3 bases from V and 6 bases from J, leaving 18 bases between. There are 15 residues in the CDR3. Germline CDR1 and CDR2: LNHDA and SQIVND (reference sequence). CDR3 nucleotides: TGTGCCAGTAGTATTAGTTACGGGGGCTCTTCCGAGCAGTACTTC. Translating it yields CASSISYGGSSEQYF.

Concerning this clonotype itself: Being one base from a much bigger clone, this may be a read error. The final CDR3 position lacks the conserved phenylalanine or tryptophan, pointing to a likely read error. The J gene is TRBJ2-3, the V gene TRBV9; D perhaps matches TRBD1 (6 bases). Trimming stripped 0 bases from V and 6 bases from J, with 11 bases between. This CDR3 has 14 residues. Germline CDR1 is SGDLS and CDR2 is YYNGEE. The DNA of the CDR3 is TGTGCCAGCAGCGTAGCCGAGAGGGGGGATACGCAGTATTTG. Translation: CASSVAERGDTQYL.

About this clonotype: A much larger clone lies one base from this, so it may be a read error. This chain joins TRBV6-5 and TRBJ2-3; the D gene is possibly TRBD2 (6 bases). Looked up from germline, CDR1 is MNHEY and CDR2 is SVGAGI. This CDR3 region has 17 residues. The CDR3: CASGYSREQYGTDTQYF. In nucleotides, the CDR3 is TGTGCCAGCGGTTACTCCCGGGAGCAGTACGGCACAGATACGCAGTATTTT.

The chain couples TRBV28 to TRBJ2-1; 9 bases map to TRBD2. V shed 6 bases and J 10 bases; nucleotides not matched to a gene: 4. The CDR3 has 12 amino acids. The germline V gene encodes CDR1 MDHEN and CDR2 SYDVKM. The CDR3 loop reads CASRLAGAEQFF. In DNA form, the CDR3 reads TGTGCCAGCAGGTTAGCGGGGGCGGAGCAGTTCTTC.

DNA of the CDR3: TGTGCCAGCAGCTTAGCCCTACCAGGGGTGGATGAAGCTTTCTTT. Encoded protein: CASSLALPGVDEAFF. The chain joins TRBV7-9 to TRBJ1-1; D is possibly TRBD1 (6 bases). CDR3 size: 15 residues. Germline CDR1 is SEHNR and CDR2 is FQNEAQ (reference sequence). V was pared by 0 bases and J by 7 bases, with 15 bases between.

This clonotype was recorded many times. The CDR3 is CSATSLFGGSYEQYF. The CDR3 DNA is TGCAGTGCTACCTCGCTATTCGGGGGGTCCTACGAGCAGTACTTC. V gene TRBV20-1 combines with J gene TRBJ2-7; 7 bases are a match to TRBD2. Germline values: CDR1 DFQATT, CDR2 SNEGSKA (reference sequence). The V and J ends lost 4 bases and 1 base, in that order; junction bases with no gene match: 10. CDR3 length: 15 amino acids.

As to this clonotype: Relative to the germline gene, one junction end is altered; a read error may explain this. The J gene is TRBJ2-7, the V gene TRBV5-6, with D unresolved. Germline CDR1 and CDR2: SGHDT and YYEEEE. This CDR3 spans 13 amino acids. CDR3 region: CACSLVGGYEQYF. The CDR3 nucleotides are TGTGCCTGCAGCTTGGTGGGTGGGTACGAGCAGTACTTC.

This clonotype occurred a few times. This chain connects TRBV9 to TRBJ2-3; D gene uncertain. The CDR3 contains 12 residues. Germline assignment: CDR1 SGDLS and CDR2 YYNGEE. Trimming pared 4 bases from V and 4 bases from J, leaving 7 bases between. The CDR3 loop reads CASSSMSDTQYF. In DNA form, the CDR3 reads TGTGCCAGCAGCAGCATGTCAGATACGCAGTATTTT.

Many counts were recorded for this clonotype. The J gene is TRBJ2-7, the V gene TRBV7-2, with 11 bases that match TRBD2. V gave up 5 bases and J gave up 4 bases; unmatched junction bases: 4. The CDR3 consists of 14 residues. Germline V gives CDR1 SGHTA, CDR2 FQGNSA. The CDR3 is CASSLRLAGYEQYF. CDR3 nucleotide sequence: TGTGCCAGCAGCCTAAGACTAGCGGGGTACGAGCAGTACTTC.

This clonotype was detected only once. This sequence may be a read error, since a much larger clone differs from it by one base. The J gene is TRBJ2-1, the V gene TRBV14; D call uncertain. Trimming pared 4 bases from V and 6 bases from J, leaving 7 bases between. The CDR3 covers 12 residues. The germline V gene has CDR1 SGHDN and CDR2 FVKESK. The DNA for the CDR3 is TGTGCCAGCAGCCGACGGTGCAATGAGCAGTTCTTC. Its protein product is CASSRRCNEQFF.

The chain employs TRBV2 and TRBJ2-7; 9 nucleotides agree with TRBD1. The germline gives CDR1 SNHLY, CDR2 FYNNEI. V was pared by 5 bases and J by 10 bases, with 9 bases of the junction left unmatched. CDR3 length: 13 residues. The CDR3 protein is CASSRQGEWEQYF. The CDR3 DNA is TGTGCCAGCAGTAGACAGGGGGAATGGGAACAGTACTTC.

The gene calls are TRBV7-2 and TRBJ1-1; D gene unclear. This CDR3 contains 15 residues. Germline CDR1 is SGHTA and CDR2 is FQGNSA. Trimming stripped 5 bases from V and 2 bases from J, with 15 bases between. CDR3 residues: CASSDQPGVNTEAFF. CDR3 in DNA: TGTGCCAGCAGCGACCAGCCTGGGGTAAACACTGAAGCTTTCTTT. The complete variable domain, with remaining parts taken from reference TRBV7-2 and TRBJ1-1, reads GAGVSQSPSNKVTEKGKDVELRCDPISGHTALYWYRQSLGQGLEFLIYFQGNSAPDKSGLPSDRFSAERTGGSVSTLTIQRTQQEDSAVYLCASSDQPGVNTEAFFGQGTRLTVV.

This clonotype appeared once. The chain couples TRBV7-2 to TRBJ2-5; 12 positions agree with TRBD2. V was clipped by 7 bases and J by 5 bases; unmatched bases: 8. Germline assignment: CDR1 SGHTA and CDR2 FQGNSA. This CDR3 contains 15 residues. As DNA, the CDR3 is TGTGCCAGCACTACTAGCGGGGGGCCGTCGGAGACCCAGTACTTC. Residues: CASTTSGGPSETQYF.